The next 23 T cell receptor beta chains were all read from a single sample in a study of cytomegalovirus exposure and HLA in healthy donors. Use of 60 Vbeta and 13 Jbeta primers characterized the PCR. Data came from immunoSEQ multiplex PCR; TCRdb stores just in-frame clones and leaves some out. The table lists about 90,000 clones, around three fifths of them singletons. Sequenced sample: PBMCs. The origin of the receptors is a man aged 30 to 45 in good health and CMV-seronegative.

This clone was detected only a few times. The chain couples TRBV4-2 to TRBJ2-3; D remains ambiguous. Germline values: CDR1 LGHNA, CDR2 YNFKEQ. The CDR3 extends over 16 amino acids. V shed 6 bases and J shed 2 bases, with 18 bases lying between them. The CDR3 loop is CASRQSDFSLTDTQYF. CDR3 DNA sequence: TGTGCCAGCAGGCAAAGCGACTTCTCACTCACAGATACGCAGTATTTT.

The chain links TRBV5-1 to TRBJ2-2, with D maybe TRBD2 (6 bases). CDR1 and CDR2 from the germline V gene are SGHRS and YFSETQ. V was clipped by 2 bases and J by 0 bases, with 20 bases between them. This CDR3 has 19 residues. CDR3 nucleotide sequence: TGCGCCAGCAGCTTTTCTCTCTCGGGGCGGGACGCGAACACCGGGGAGCTGTTTTTT. Its protein is CASSFSLSGRDANTGELFF.

The chain links TRBV27 to TRBJ2-6, with D possibly TRBD2 on 7 matching bases. The germline CDR1 and CDR2 sequences are MNHEY and SMNVEV (reference sequence). This CDR3 comprises 18 residues. Trimming left V 6 bases short and J 4 bases short, with 22 bases between. Here the CDR3 DNA reads TGTGCCAGCAGCCGGGACATGGGGGGGGTATGGGGGGCCAACGTCCTGACTTTC. This sequence encodes CASSRDMGGVWGANVLTF.

The chain joins TRBV11-2 to TRBJ2-1; 7 nucleotides line up with TRBD2. Per the germline V gene, CDR1 is SGHAT and CDR2 is FQNNGV. V shed 6 bases and J 0 bases; nucleotides not matched to a gene: 8. This CDR3 contains 16 residues. CDR3 sequence: CASRRWGGGSYNEQFF. The CDR3 DNA reads as TGTGCCAGCAGGAGGTGGGGGGGTGGCTCCTACAATGAGCAGTTCTTC.

The chain combines TRBV14 with TRBJ2-5, with 16 positions matching TRBD2. Germline V CDR1 and CDR2: SGHDN, FVKESK. The CDR3 loop spans 17 amino acids. The V segment lost 4 bases and the J segment 2 bases; nucleotides outside the gene matches: 4. The CDR3, as DNA: TGTGCCAGCAGCCCCCTGGGACTAGCGGGGGGGCAAGAGACCCAGTACTTC. Its translation: CASSPLGLAGGQETQYF.

The chain recombines TRBV5-1 with TRBJ1-1; D perhaps matches TRBD1 (6 bases). There are 14 residues in the CDR3. V was pared by 2 bases and J by 3 bases, with 11 bases between. Germline V gives CDR1 SGHRS, CDR2 YFSETQ. The DNA of the CDR3 is TGCGCCAGCAGCTTTACAGGGCAGGACACTGAAGCTTTCTTT. Protein: CASSFTGQDTEAFF.

The chain joins TRBV25-1 to TRBJ2-1; 8 bases are a match to TRBD2. V shed 0 bases, J shed 9 bases, and the junction held 10 bases outside the gene matches. The CDR3 totals 16 residues. Germline V CDR1 and CDR2: MGHDK, SYGVNS. CDR3 loop: CASSEYQAGVFTEQFF. CDR3 nucleotides: TGTGCCAGCAGTGAATATCAAGCGGGAGTGTTCACTGAGCAGTTCTTC.

The chain recombines TRBV6-6 with TRBJ1-1; maybe TRBD1 (5 bases). The V gene lost 4 bases and the J gene lost 1 base, with 13 bases spanning the gap. This CDR3 is built from 15 residues. From germline, CDR1 is MNHNY and CDR2 SVGAGI (reference sequence). The CDR3 DNA sequence: TGTGCCAGCAGTTCTCGGGGGGAAGGGAACACTGAAGCTTTCTTT. This sequence encodes CASSSRGEGNTEAFF.

The V gene is TRBV27, the J gene TRBJ2-5; 8 nucleotides agree with TRBD2. CDR1 MNHEY and CDR2 SMNVEV come from the germline V gene (reference sequence). With 0 bases clipped from V and 4 bases from J, the junction kept 1 base outside the gene matches. The CDR3 runs 14 residues. CDR3 in amino acids: CASSLSLAGETQYF. The CDR3 region has the DNA TGTGCCAGCAGTTTATCGCTAGCGGGAGAGACCCAGTACTTC.

V and J are TRBV18 and TRBJ2-3; D is undetermined. Trimming shortened V by 2 bases and J by 5 bases, and 8 bases separated the two germline ends. CDR3 size: 13 residues. The germline V gene encodes CDR1 KGHSH and CDR2 LQKENI. The CDR3 protein is CASSPLSRDTQYF. DNA for the CDR3: TGTGCCAGCTCACCATTGTCGAGAGATACGCAGTATTTT.

This clone was recorded a few times. The junction departs from the called germline gene at one end, perhaps through a read error. This chain connects TRBV7-9 to TRBJ1-2; 8 positions match TRBD1. Germline loops: CDR1 SEHNR, CDR2 FQNEAQ (reference sequence). The CDR3 spans 12 residues. Here the CDR3 DNA reads TGTTCCAGCAGCGGACAGGGCTGGGGCTACACCTTC. This translates into CSSSGQGWGYTF.

This clone was detected only a few times. The gene calls are TRBV30 and TRBJ1-5, with D perhaps matching TRBD1 (5 bases). Trimming shortened V by 0 bases and J by 7 bases, and 13 bases separated the two germline ends. There are 14 residues in the CDR3. The germline V gene has CDR1 GTSNPN and CDR2 SVGIG (reference sequence). This CDR3 reads CAWSVKGARQPQHF. DNA of the CDR3: TGTGCCTGGAGTGTAAAAGGGGCTCGGCAGCCCCAGCATTTT.

J is TRBJ2-7 and V is TRBV7-2, with 7 positions matching TRBD1. The length of the CDR3 is 15 residues. Germline CDR1 reads SGHTA; CDR2 reads FQGNSA. V gave up 2 bases and J gave up 0 bases; unmatched junction bases: 4. The CDR3 here is CASSLLGQASYEQYF. CDR3 nucleotides: TGTGCCAGCAGCTTATTAGGACAGGCCTCCTACGAGCAGTACTTC.

V is TRBV5-6 and J is TRBJ1-5, with TRBD1 as a possible D gene (6 bases). Germline V gene lookup returns CDR1 SGHDT and CDR2 YYEEEE. The CDR3 runs to 19 residues. The V and J ends lost 3 bases and 2 bases respectively, with 24 bases between them. The CDR3 DNA sequence: TGTGCCAGCAGCTCCAGGGGACGGACGACCTTTAATGGCAATCAGCCCCAGCATTTT. This codes for CASSSRGRTTFNGNQPQHF.

Judged by abundance, this clone is medium-sized. The chain combines TRBV6-4 with TRBJ2-5; TRBD1 matches 10 bases. The CDR3 length is 15 residues. The V gene end was trimmed by 4 bases and the J gene end by 5 bases; junction bases not matched to a gene: 7. The germline V gene encodes CDR1 MRHNA and CDR2 SNTAGT. The CDR3 spells CASSAETGGTETQYF. Written as DNA, the CDR3 is TGTGCCAGCAGTGCTGAGACAGGGGGCACCGAGACCCAGTACTTC.

J is TRBJ1-2 and V is TRBV11-2; weak D call: TRBD1 (5 bases). Germline values: CDR1 SGHAT, CDR2 FQNNGV. V gave up 2 bases and J gave up 7 bases, with 8 bases separating them. CDR3 size: 12 residues. CDR3 bases: TGTGCCAGCAGCTTAAGGCAGGGTGGCTACACCTTC. Translating it yields CASSLRQGGYTF.

This rearrangement joins TRBV6-5 to TRBJ2-7; tentatively, D is TRBD1 (6 bases). There are 15 residues in the CDR3. The germline V and J ends were trimmed by 0 bases and 2 bases, with 11 bases remaining between them. Germline V CDR1 and CDR2: MNHEY, SVGAGI. The CDR3 loop is CASSYSPQGTYEQYF. The CDR3 DNA follows: TGTGCCAGCAGTTACTCGCCACAGGGAACCTACGAGCAGTACTTC.

Here the CDR3 DNA reads TGTGCCAGCAGCACTCCCCGGACAGGGCCGAACGAGCAGTACTTC. Protein: CASSTPRTGPNEQYF. The chain uses TRBV27 and TRBJ2-7, with 8 bases fitting TRBD1. Trimming took 6 bases from V and 5 from J; bases not matched to a gene: 12. Germline CDR1 and CDR2: MNHEY and SMNVEV (reference sequence). The length of the CDR3 is 15 residues.

This chain links TRBV19 with TRBJ2-1; 7 bases fit TRBD2. The CDR3 runs 12 residues. The germline V gene has CDR1 LNHDA and CDR2 SQIVND (reference sequence). Trimming took 1 base from V and 9 from J; bases not matched to a gene: 0. CDR3 loop: CASSIVAGEQFF. The CDR3 coding sequence is TGTGCCAGTAGTATAGTAGCGGGTGAGCAGTTCTTC.

The chain uses TRBV6-5 and TRBJ1-5; TRBD1 agrees at 8 bases. Trimming removed 8 bases from V and 6 bases from J; junction bases left unmatched: 9. The germline V gene encodes CDR1 MNHEY and CDR2 SVGAGI. The CDR3 length is 14 residues. The CDR3 nucleotides are TGTGCCAGCTCATTCGGACAGGGAAGTCAGCCCCAGCATTTT. Amino acid sequence: CASSFGQGSQPQHF.

This chain uses TRBV7-9 with TRBJ1-1; maybe TRBD1 (5 bases). The V gene's germline CDR1 is SEHNR and CDR2 FQNEAQ (reference sequence). The CDR3 sequence is 16 residues long. V lost 1 base to trimming and J lost 0 bases, with 12 bases between them. CDR3 bases: TGTGCCAGCAGCTTAGTACGGGGGGGGATGAACACTGAAGCTTTCTTT. This codes for CASSLVRGGMNTEAFF. The full variable domain, in which reference TRBV7-9 and TRBJ1-1 provide the parts outside the CDR3, is DTGVSQNPRHKITKRGQNVTFRCDPISEHNRLYWYRQTLGQGPEFLTYFQNEAQLEKSRLLSDRFSAERPKGSFSTLEIQRTEQGDSAMYLCASSLVRGGMNTEAFFGQGTRLTVV.

V and J are TRBV29-1 and TRBJ2-7; tentative D call: TRBD1 (5 bases). Trimming shortened V by 0 bases and J by 6 bases, and 15 bases separated the two germline ends. Germline CDR1 reads SQVTM; CDR2 reads ANQGSEA. The CDR3 length is 14 residues. The CDR3 sequence is CSVEDQTVGREQYF. The CDR3 region has the DNA TGCAGCGTTGAAGACCAGACTGTGGGGCGCGAGCAGTACTTC.

A remark on this clone: A junction end diverges from the germline sequence, so it may reflect a read error. The chain recombines TRBV4-3 with TRBJ2-2; a possible D gene is TRBD2 (5 bases). Germline V CDR1 and CDR2: LGHNA, YSLEER. This CDR3 has 12 residues. The CDR3 DNA sequence: TGCGCCAGCAGCCGAGCACCCGGGAAGCTGTTTTTT. Translated: CASSRAPGKLFF.